This note documents a single T cell receptor (beta chain) sequence. The antigen remains undetermined. A single record per CDR3 protein comes from TCRdb applying MiXCR to the reads. The sample carries roughly 860,000 distinct CDR3 sequences, approximately 29% recorded once. The data were taken from a study of T cell repertoires in cytomegalovirus infection. Study details: Indications of both CMV infection and matching HLA type were provided by public TCR beta signatures.

The TCR was taken from a human donor in good health (CMV status not recorded). Some clones in this sample may be carry-over from other donors' samples. The sequences come from cultured CD8+ T cells from PBMCs, collected from culture after CMV antigen stimulation.

The CDR3 here is CASSLRALGGELFF. DNA of the CDR3: TGTGCCAGCAGCCTCCGAGCGCTTGGCGGGGAGCTGTTTTTT. This chain connects TRBV7-2 to TRBJ2-2; D is unresolved. The CDR3 contains 14 residues. V was shortened by 5 bases and J by 7 bases, with 14 bases between the two germline ends. Germline CDR1 is SGHTA and CDR2 is FQGNSA.